This T cell receptor (beta chain) derives from a study of T cell changes during pregnancy in multiple sclerosis. Repertoires were generated with immunoSEQ multiplex PCR, while TCRdb's copy carries only in-frame clones and drops some. The sample consists of about 21,000 clones, approximately 90% of them appearing once. The germline V gene has CDR1 MNHNY and CDR2 SVGAGI (reference sequence). CDR3 length equals 15 residues. V shed 0 bases and J shed 8 bases, with 11 bases lying between them. This clone has more than one count but fewer than ten. The material sequenced was CD4+ T cells from peripheral blood mononuclear cells, taken in the third trimester of pregnancy. The source of this sequence is a female donor with multiple sclerosis, enrolled in a pregnancy study. The chain links TRBV6-6 to TRBJ1-6; possibly TRBD1 for D (6 bases). The CDR3 loop reads CASSYSRQDDSPLHF. The DNA for the CDR3 is TGTGCCAGCAGTTACTCGAGACAGGACGATTCACCCCTCCACTTT.